Below, one T cell receptor beta chain is given with its context. The data were produced by immunoSEQ multiplex PCR, yet TCRdb's version contains in-frame clones alone and is incomplete. Of about 220,000 clones in the sample, roughly 88% are singletons; the top ten hold about 14%. These data originate in a study of blood T cell repertoires in COVID-19. Study summary: In each case, the material was cDNA or gDNA derived from T cells, B-cell-depleted T cells, or PBMCs.

Participants were aged about 18 to 89 years from approximately 25 US areas. The study assigned cohorts using participant-reported clinical history. The V and J ends lost 2 bases and 5 bases, in that order; junction bases with no gene match: 6. The CDR3 contains 17 residues. Germline V gene data show CDR1 as SGHRS and CDR2 as YFSETQ. The genes are TRBV5-1 and TRBJ2-1; 14 bases are shared with TRBD2. The TCR was taken from a woman in her forties or fifties with acute COVID-19. Sequences were obtained from PBMCs or T cells enriched from blood (not recorded which). The CDR3 sequence: CASSLGLAGGRNNEQFF. The DNA of the CDR3 is TGCGCCAGCAGCTTAGGACTAGCGGGAGGAAGGAACAATGAGCAGTTCTTC.